Included here is one T cell receptor (beta chain) sequence, with context. The target antigen is unknown. The data are from a study of blood T cells in healthy people across ages. V was shortened by 4 bases and J by 7 bases, with 17 bases between the two germline ends. The CDR3 length is 15 residues. Looked up from germline, CDR1 is SGHDN and CDR2 is FVKESK. Through a sample-barcoded 5' primer and a J-beta primer mix, a second PCR was run for roughly 6 to 12 cycles. Via MiXCR, TCRdb re-called the 5' RACE reads, giving one row per CDR3 protein. The profile shows roughly 1.6 million distinct CDR3 sequences, about 31% of them singletons. Study-wide points: Among long-lived donors, naive CD4+ cells were more numerous and diversity higher than in aged donors. Roughly linear declines in TCR beta diversity per million T cells occurred with age. Possibly, changes in expanded clonotypes were confounded because donor CMV status was unknown. Unsorted PBMC material precluded a definitive naive versus antigen-experienced comparison.

The clonotype comes from a woman in her 30s in good health. The sequenced material came from blood. This rearrangement joins TRBV14 to TRBJ2-1, with a possible D match to TRBD2 (5 bases). The CDR3 sequence: CASSLGRDYINEQFF. The CDR3, as DNA: TGTGCCAGCAGCCTAGGTCGAGACTATATTAATGAGCAGTTCTTC. The whole variable domain, remainder taken from reference TRBV14 and TRBJ2-1, is EAGVTQFPSHSVIEKGQTVTLRCDPISGHDNLYWYRRVMGKEIKFLLHFVKESKQDESGMPNNRFLAERTGGTYSTLKVQPAELEDSGVYFCASSLGRDYINEQFFGPGTRLTVL.